This TCR beta chain comes out of a study of T cells in Graves' hyperthyroidism and ophthalmopathy. CDR3 length equals 15 residues. CDR1 and CDR2 from the germline V gene are DFQATT and SNEGSKA (reference sequence). V lost 0 bases to trimming and J lost 2 bases, with 10 bases between them. Researchers amplified the TCR beta CDR3 regions from RNA transcripts. HTBI primers were employed in a first-round RT-PCR of the TCR CDR3. TCRdb re-called the multiplex PCR reads through MiXCR, storing one row per CDR3 protein. The sample records around 400,000 distinct CDR3 sequences, less than 15% being singletons. The sample comprised blood. The chain combines TRBV20-1 with TRBJ1-4; a possible D gene is TRBD1 (5 bases). The sequence was obtained from a woman between 18 and 29 years old with Graves' hyperthyroidism. The CDR3 region has the DNA TGCAGTGCTAGAGATGCAGGGATCACTAATGAAAAACTGTTTTTT. The encoded protein is CSARDAGITNEKLFF.